This TCR beta chain was retrieved from a study of Ad26.COV2.S vaccination and SARS-CoV-2 variants. Whole-study findings and limits: Assessments of TCR breadth and depth may have underestimated the total T cell responses.

Remarks on this clone: What it recognizes is unknown.

Treatment of the sample: roughly 20 received Ad26.COV2.S at low or high dose, single or two shots; roughly five received placebo; per-sample allocation not given. The study sampled participants on day 63 after the first vaccine or placebo injection. Clones were sequenced by immunoSEQ multiplex PCR, and TCRdb holds only the in-frame ones, with some missing. The table has around 300,000 clones, 90% seen once. This clonotype originated in a person aged 18 to 65 who received the Ad26.COV2.S COVID-19 vaccine or a placebo. Specimen: peripheral blood, collected in a trial of Ad26.COV2.S vaccine versus placebo.

This CDR3 reads CAWSATGVRQPQHF. DNA for the CDR3: TGTGCCTGGAGTGCGACAGGGGTTCGGCAGCCCCAGCATTTT. This chain uses TRBV30 with TRBJ1-5; 8 positions agree with TRBD1. There are 14 residues in the CDR3. V gave up 1 base and J gave up 7 bases; unmatched junction bases: 6. The germline V gene has CDR1 GTSNPN and CDR2 SVGIG (reference sequence).